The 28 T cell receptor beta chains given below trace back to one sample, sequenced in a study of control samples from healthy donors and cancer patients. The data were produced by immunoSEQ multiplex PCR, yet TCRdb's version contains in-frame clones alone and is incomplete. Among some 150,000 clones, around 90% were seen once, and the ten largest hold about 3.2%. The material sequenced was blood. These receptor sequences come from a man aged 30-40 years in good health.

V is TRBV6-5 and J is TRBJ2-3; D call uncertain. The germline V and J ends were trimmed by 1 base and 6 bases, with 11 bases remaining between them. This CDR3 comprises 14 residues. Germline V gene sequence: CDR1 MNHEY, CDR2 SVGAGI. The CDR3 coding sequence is TGTGCCAGCAGTTACTTGGGGATGGGGGATACGCAGTATTTT. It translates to CASSYLGMGDTQYF.

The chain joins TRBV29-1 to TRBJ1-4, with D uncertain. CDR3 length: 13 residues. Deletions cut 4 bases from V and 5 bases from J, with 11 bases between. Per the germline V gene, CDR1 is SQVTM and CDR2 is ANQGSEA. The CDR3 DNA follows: TGCAGCGTTGTAGGCTCGGGAAATGAAAAACTGTTTTTT. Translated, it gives CSVVGSGNEKLFF. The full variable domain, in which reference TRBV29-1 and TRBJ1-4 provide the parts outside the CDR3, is SAVISQKPSRDICQRGTSLTIQCQVDSQVTMMFWYRQQPGQSLTLIATANQGSEATYESGFVIDKFPISRPNLTFSTLTVSNMSPEDSSIYLCSVVGSGNEKLFFGSGTQLSVL.

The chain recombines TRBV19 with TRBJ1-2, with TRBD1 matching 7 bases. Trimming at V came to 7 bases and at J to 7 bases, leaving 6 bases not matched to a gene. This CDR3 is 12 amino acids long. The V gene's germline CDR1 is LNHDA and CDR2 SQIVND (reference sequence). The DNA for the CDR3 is TGTGCCAGTACAAAGGGGGCGCTTGGCTACACCTTC. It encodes CASTKGALGYTF. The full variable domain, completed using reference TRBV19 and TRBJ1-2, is DGGITQSPKYLFRKEGQNVTLSCEQNLNHDAMYWYRQDPGQGLRLIYYSQIVNDFQKGDIAEGYSVSREKKESFPLTVTSAQKNPTAFYLCASTKGALGYTFGSGTRLTVV.

The CDR3 DNA reads as TGCAGCGTTGAAGTAACTCTGACAGATACGCAGTATTTT. Its translation is CSVEVTLTDTQYF. The chain recombines TRBV29-1 with TRBJ2-3; D is undetermined. Per the germline V gene, CDR1 is SQVTM and CDR2 is ANQGSEA. This CDR3 comprises 13 residues. The V gene lost 1 base and the J gene lost 3 bases, with 8 bases spanning the gap.

For the CDR3, the DNA is TGTGCCAGCAGCCGGCAGGGCAGCTACGAGCAGTACTTC. It translates to CASSRQGSYEQYF. The J gene is TRBJ2-7, the V gene TRBV27; a weak D match, TRBD1 (5 bases). The CDR3 spans 13 residues. Trimming took off 6 bases at V and 3 bases at J, with 12 bases between the two ends. Germline V lookup: CDR1 MNHEY, CDR2 SMNVEV (reference sequence).

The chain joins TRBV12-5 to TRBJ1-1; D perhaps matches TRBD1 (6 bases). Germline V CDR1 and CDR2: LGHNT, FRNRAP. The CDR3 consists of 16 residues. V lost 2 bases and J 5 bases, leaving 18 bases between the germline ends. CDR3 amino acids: CASGLFPGHTPTEAFF. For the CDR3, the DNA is TGTGCTAGTGGTTTGTTTCCGGGACACACGCCAACTGAAGCTTTCTTT.

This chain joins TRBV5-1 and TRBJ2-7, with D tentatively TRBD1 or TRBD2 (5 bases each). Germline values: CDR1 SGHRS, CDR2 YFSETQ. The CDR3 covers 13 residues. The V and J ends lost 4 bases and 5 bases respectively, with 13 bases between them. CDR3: CASSKGTANEQYF. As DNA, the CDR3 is TGCGCCAGCAGCAAAGGGACGGCTAACGAGCAGTACTTC. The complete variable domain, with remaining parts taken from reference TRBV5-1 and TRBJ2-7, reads KAGVTQTPRYLIKTRGQQVTLSCSPISGHRSVSWYQQTPGQGLQFLFEYFSETQRNKGNFPGRFSGRQFSNSRSEMNVSTLELGDSALYLCASSKGTANEQYFGPGTRLTVT.

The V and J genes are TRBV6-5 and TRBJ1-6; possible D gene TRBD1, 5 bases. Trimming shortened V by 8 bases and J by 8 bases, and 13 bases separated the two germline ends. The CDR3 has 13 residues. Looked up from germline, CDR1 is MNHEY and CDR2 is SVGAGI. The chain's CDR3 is CASLGGGYSPLHF. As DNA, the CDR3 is TGTGCCAGCCTGGGGGGGGGATATTCACCCCTCCACTTT.

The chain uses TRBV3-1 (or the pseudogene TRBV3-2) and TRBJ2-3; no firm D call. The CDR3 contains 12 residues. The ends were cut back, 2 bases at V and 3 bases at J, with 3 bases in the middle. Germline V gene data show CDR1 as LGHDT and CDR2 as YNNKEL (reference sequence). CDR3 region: CASSQRTDTQYF. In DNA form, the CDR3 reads TGTGCCAGCAGCCAACGAACAGATACGCAGTATTTT.

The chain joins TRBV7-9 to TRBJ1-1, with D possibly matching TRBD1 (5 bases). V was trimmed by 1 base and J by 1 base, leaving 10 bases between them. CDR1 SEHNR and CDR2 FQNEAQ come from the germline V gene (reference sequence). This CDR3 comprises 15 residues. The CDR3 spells CASSLEDTKNTEAFF. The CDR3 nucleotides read TGTGCCAGCAGCTTAGAGGACACAAAGAACACTGAAGCTTTCTTT.

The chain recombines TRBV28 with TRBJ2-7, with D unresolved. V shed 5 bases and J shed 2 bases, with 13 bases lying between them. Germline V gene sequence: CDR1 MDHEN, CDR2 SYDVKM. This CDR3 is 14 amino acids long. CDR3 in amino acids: CASSLLVVPYEQYF. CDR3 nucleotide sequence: TGTGCCAGCAGTCTCTTGGTTGTACCCTACGAGCAGTACTTC. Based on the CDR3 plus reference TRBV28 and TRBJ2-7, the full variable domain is DVKVTQSSRYLVKRTGEKVFLECVQDMDHENMFWYRQDPGLGLRLIYFSYDVKMKEKGDIPEGYSVSREKKERFSLILESASTNQTSMYLCASSLLVVPYEQYFGPGTRLTVT.

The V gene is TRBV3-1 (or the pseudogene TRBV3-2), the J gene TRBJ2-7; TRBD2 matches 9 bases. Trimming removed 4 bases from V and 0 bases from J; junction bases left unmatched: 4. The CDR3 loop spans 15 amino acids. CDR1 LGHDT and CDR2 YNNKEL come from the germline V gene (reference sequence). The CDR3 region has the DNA TGTGCCAGCAGCCCCCGACTAGCGGCCTCCTACGAGCAGTACTTC. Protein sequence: CASSPRLAASYEQYF.

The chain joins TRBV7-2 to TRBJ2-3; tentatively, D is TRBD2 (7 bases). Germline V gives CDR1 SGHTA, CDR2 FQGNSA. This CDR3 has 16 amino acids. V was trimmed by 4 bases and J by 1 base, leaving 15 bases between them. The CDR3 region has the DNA TGTGCCAGCAGCTCCCGTGAAGGGGGGGGCACAGATACGCAGTATTTT. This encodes CASSSREGGGTDTQYF. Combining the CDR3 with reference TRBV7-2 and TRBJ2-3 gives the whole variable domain GAGVSQSPSNKVTEKGKDVELRCDPISGHTALYWYRQSLGQGLEFLIYFQGNSAPDKSGLPSDRFSAERTGGSVSTLTIQRTQQEDSAVYLCASSSREGGGTDTQYFGPGTRLTVL.

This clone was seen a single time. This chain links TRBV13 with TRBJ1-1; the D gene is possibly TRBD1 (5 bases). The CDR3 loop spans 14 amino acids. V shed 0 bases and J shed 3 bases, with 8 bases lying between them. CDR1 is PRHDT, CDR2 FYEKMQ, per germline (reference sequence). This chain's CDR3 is CASSLGGAYTEAFF. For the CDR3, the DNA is TGTGCCAGCAGCTTAGGCGGGGCGTACACTGAAGCTTTCTTT.

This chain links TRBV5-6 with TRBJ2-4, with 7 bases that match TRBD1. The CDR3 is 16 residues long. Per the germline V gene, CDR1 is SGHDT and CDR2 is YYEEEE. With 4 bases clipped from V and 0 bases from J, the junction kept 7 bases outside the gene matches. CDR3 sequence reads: CASSPSRGLAKNIQYF. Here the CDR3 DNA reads TGTGCCAGCAGCCCAAGTAGGGGGCTAGCCAAAAACATTCAGTACTTC.

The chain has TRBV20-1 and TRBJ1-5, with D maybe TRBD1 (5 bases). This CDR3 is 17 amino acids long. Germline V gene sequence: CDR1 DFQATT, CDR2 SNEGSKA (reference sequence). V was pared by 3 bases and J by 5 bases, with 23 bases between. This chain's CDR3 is CSASYGRDSKPHQPQHF. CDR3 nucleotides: TGCAGTGCTAGTTATGGCCGGGACTCCAAACCCCATCAGCCCCAGCATTTT.

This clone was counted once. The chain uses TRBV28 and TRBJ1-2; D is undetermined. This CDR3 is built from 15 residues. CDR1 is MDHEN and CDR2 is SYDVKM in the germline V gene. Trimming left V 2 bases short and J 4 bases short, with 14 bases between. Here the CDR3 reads CASSLGQPGVYGYTF. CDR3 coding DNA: TGTGCCAGCAGTTTAGGGCAGCCCGGGGTCTATGGCTACACCTTC.

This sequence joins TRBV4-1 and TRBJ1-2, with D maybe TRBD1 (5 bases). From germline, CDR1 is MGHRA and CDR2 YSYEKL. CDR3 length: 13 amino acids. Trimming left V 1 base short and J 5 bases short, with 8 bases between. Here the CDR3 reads CASSQVQGYGYTF. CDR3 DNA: TGCGCCAGCAGCCAAGTTCAGGGTTATGGCTACACCTTC.

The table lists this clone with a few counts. The CDR3 loop is CASSSTGPSYEQYF. As DNA, the CDR3 is TGTGCCAGCAGCTCGACAGGGCCGAGCTACGAGCAGTACTTC. The chain carries TRBV7-9 and TRBJ2-7; 7 bases line up with TRBD1. CDR1 and CDR2 from the germline V gene are SEHNR and FQNEAQ (reference sequence). The CDR3 loop spans 14 amino acids. V shed 4 bases and J 3 bases; nucleotides not matched to a gene: 6.

DNA for the CDR3: TGTGCCAGCAAGAGACAGACTAACTATGGCTACACCTTC. As protein: CASKRQTNYGYTF. V and J are TRBV6-5 and TRBJ1-2; D possibly corresponds to TRBD1 (5 bases). V gave up 7 bases and J gave up 0 bases, with 9 bases separating them. Germline lookup yields CDR1 MNHEY and CDR2 SVGAGI. This CDR3 contains 13 residues.

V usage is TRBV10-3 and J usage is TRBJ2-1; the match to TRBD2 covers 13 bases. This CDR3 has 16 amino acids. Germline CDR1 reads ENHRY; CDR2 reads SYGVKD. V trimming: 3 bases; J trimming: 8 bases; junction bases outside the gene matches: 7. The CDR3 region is CAISDRLAGGLDEQFF. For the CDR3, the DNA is TGTGCCATCAGTGACCGACTAGCGGGGGGCCTGGATGAGCAGTTCTTC.

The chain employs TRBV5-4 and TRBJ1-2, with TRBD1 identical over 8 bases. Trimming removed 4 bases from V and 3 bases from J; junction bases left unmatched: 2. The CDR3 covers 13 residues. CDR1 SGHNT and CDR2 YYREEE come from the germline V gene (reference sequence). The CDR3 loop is CASSPTGDYGYTF. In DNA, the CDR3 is TGTGCCAGCAGCCCGACAGGGGACTATGGCTACACCTTC.

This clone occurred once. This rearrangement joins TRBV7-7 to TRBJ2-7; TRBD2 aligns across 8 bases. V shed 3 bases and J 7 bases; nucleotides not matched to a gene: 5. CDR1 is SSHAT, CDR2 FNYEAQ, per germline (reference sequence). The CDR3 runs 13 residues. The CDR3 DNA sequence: TGTGCCAGCAGCTTCGGGGGGGCTGGAGAGCAGTACTTC. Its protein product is CASSFGGAGEQYF. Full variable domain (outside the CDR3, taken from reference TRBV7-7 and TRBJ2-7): GAGVSQSPRYKVTKRGQDVTLRCDPISSHATLYWYQQALGQGPEFLTYFNYEAQPDKSGLPSDRFSAERPEGSISTLTIQRTEQRDSAMYRCASSFGGAGEQYFGPGTRLTVT.

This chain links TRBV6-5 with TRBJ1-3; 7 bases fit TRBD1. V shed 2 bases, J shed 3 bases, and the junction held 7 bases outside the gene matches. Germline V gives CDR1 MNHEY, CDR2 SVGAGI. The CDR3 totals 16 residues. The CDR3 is CASSYTARQGGNTIYF. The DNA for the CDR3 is TGTGCCAGCAGTTACACCGCACGACAGGGTGGAAACACCATATATTTT.

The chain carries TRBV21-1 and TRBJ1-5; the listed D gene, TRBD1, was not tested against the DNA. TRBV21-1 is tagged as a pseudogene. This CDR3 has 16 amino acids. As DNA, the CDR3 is TGTGCCAGCAGGAACAGGGGGGCTTGTAGCAATCAGCCCCAGCATTTT. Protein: CASRNRGACSNQPQHF.

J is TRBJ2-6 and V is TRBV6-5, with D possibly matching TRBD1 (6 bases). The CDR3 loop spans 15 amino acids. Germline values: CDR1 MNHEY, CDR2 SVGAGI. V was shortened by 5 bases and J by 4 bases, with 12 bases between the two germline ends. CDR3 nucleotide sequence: TGTGCCAGCAGTCTAACAGGGTCGGGGGCCAACGTCCTGACTTTC. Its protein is CASSLTGSGANVLTF.

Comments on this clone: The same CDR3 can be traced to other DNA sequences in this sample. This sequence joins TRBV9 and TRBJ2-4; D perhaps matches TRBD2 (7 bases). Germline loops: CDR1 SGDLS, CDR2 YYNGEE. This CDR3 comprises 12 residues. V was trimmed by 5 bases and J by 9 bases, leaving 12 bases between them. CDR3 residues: CASRGGEGIQYF. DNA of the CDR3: TGTGCCAGCAGAGGGGGGGAGGGCATTCAGTACTTC.

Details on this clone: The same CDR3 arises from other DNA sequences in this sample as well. CDR3 in DNA: TGTGCCAGCAGCGTAGACAGGGGCACTGAAGCTTTCTTT. As protein: CASSVDRGTEAFF. The chain joins TRBV9 to TRBJ1-1; TRBD1 aligns across 7 bases. Germline CDR1 is SGDLS and CDR2 is YYNGEE. CDR3 length equals 13 residues. With V trimmed by 0 bases and J by 4 bases, 0 bases remained unmatched. The entire variable domain, with the rest obtained from reference TRBV9 and TRBJ1-1, is as follows: DSGVTQTPKHLITATGQRVTLRCSPRSGDLSVYWYQQSLDQGLQFLIQYYNGEERAKGNILERFSAQQFPDLHSELNLSSLELGDSALYFCASSVDRGTEAFFGQGTRLTVV.